These 20 T cell receptor beta chains were sequenced from one sample in a study of blood T cell repertoires in COVID-19. The table came from immunoSEQ multiplex PCR; TCRdb's copy has only in-frame clones and leaves some out. The data hold a few hundred thousand clones, with about nine tenths observed a single time. Material for sequencing was peripheral blood. The receptors shown here come from a man aged 55 to 70 who had recovered from COVID-19.

This clone has only one observation. The chain employs TRBV9 and TRBJ1-2, with TRBD1 identical over 7 bases. V dropped 4 bases and J dropped 6; count of bases not matched to a gene: 6. Germline V lookup: CDR1 SGDLS, CDR2 YYNGEE. The CDR3 length is 13 residues. CDR3 DNA sequence: TGTGCCAGCAGCTCACGACAGGGCAATGGCTACACCTTC. Translating gives CASSSRQGNGYTF. Full variable domain (outside the CDR3, taken from reference TRBV9 and TRBJ1-2): DSGVTQTPKHLITATGQRVTLRCSPRSGDLSVYWYQQSLDQGLQFLIQYYNGEERAKGNILERFSAQQFPDLHSELNLSSLELGDSALYFCASSSRQGNGYTFGSGTRLTVV.

The gene calls are TRBV19 and TRBJ1-2; D unresolved. This CDR3 has 14 residues. V was trimmed by 6 bases and J by 4 bases, leaving 15 bases between them. Germline values: CDR1 LNHDA, CDR2 SQIVND (reference sequence). This chain's CDR3 is CASRPRERLYGYTF. CDR3 sequence (DNA): TGTGCCAGTAGACCCCGTGAGAGGCTCTATGGCTACACCTTC.

The V gene is TRBV4-2, the J gene TRBJ1-4, with TRBD1 identical over 8 bases. Germline CDR1 reads LGHNA; CDR2 reads YNFKEQ. With 3 bases clipped from V and 8 bases from J, the junction kept 8 bases outside the gene matches. The CDR3 is 15 residues long. The CDR3 spells CASSQVGTGNEKLFF. Written as DNA, the CDR3 is TGTGCCAGCAGCCAGGTCGGGACAGGCAACGAAAAACTGTTTTTT.

Regarding this clone: The same CDR3 can be traced to other DNA sequences in this sample. V is TRBV19 and J is TRBJ2-7; TRBD1 aligns across 7 bases. V gave up 1 base and J gave up 2 bases; unmatched junction bases: 2. CDR3 length: 14 amino acids. Germline V CDR1 and CDR2: LNHDA, SQIVND (reference sequence). CDR3 in DNA: TGTGCCAGTAGTATAGGGACAGGAACCTACGAGCAGTACTTC. Residues: CASSIGTGTYEQYF. Full variable domain (rest looked up from reference TRBV19 and TRBJ2-7): DGGITQSPKYLFRKEGQNVTLSCEQNLNHDAMYWYRQDPGQGLRLIYYSQIVNDFQKGDIAEGYSVSREKKESFPLTVTSAQKNPTAFYLCASSIGTGTYEQYFGPGTRLTVT.

This clone was found once. This rearrangement joins TRBV18 to TRBJ2-2; a possible D gene is TRBD1 (6 bases). V gave up 1 base and J gave up 6 bases, with 15 bases separating them. The CDR3 contains 16 residues. CDR1 and CDR2 (germline): KGHSH, LQKENI. This CDR3 is CASSPQKFWGPGELFF. The CDR3 DNA follows: TGTGCCAGCTCACCACAAAAGTTCTGGGGGCCCGGGGAGCTGTTTTTT.

The chain couples TRBV4-2 to TRBJ2-7, with a weak D call TRBD1 (6 bases). This CDR3 has 12 amino acids. The germline CDR1 and CDR2 sequences are LGHNA and YNFKEQ. Trimming removed 1 base from V and 7 bases from J, with 8 bases in between. The CDR3 loop reads CASSQGQGEQYF. DNA of the CDR3: TGTGCCAGCAGCCAAGGGCAGGGGGAGCAGTACTTC.

The CDR3 sequence is CASSQEDSYSYEQYF. CDR3 DNA: TGTGCCAGCAGCCAAGAGGACAGTTACTCCTACGAGCAGTACTTC. V is TRBV4-2 and J is TRBJ2-7; D may be TRBD1 (6 bases). Trimming took 0 bases from V and 0 from J, leaving 9 bases between them. CDR1 is LGHNA, CDR2 YNFKEQ, per germline. CDR3 size: 15 residues.

As to this clone: A read error may produce the germline difference seen at one junction end. This rearrangement joins TRBV19 to TRBJ2-5, with D possibly TRBD1 on 5 matching bases. The germline V gene encodes CDR1 LNHDA and CDR2 SQIVND (reference sequence). The CDR3 runs 13 residues. The CDR3 loop reads CASSTNRQESQYF. The CDR3 bases are TGTGCCAGTAGTACAAACAGGCAAGAGAGCCAGTACTTC.

The V and J genes are TRBV7-2 and TRBJ1-5, with D possibly matching TRBD1 (5 bases). The germline V gene has CDR1 SGHTA and CDR2 FQGNSA. V dropped 5 bases and J dropped 2 bases, with 13 bases sitting between them. The CDR3 is 15 residues long. The DNA for the CDR3 is TGTGCCAGCAGCGCCAAGGGGTGGGGCAATCAGCCCCAGCATTTT. The encoded protein is CASSAKGWGNQPQHF.

A few counts support this clone. The chain employs TRBV18 and TRBJ2-7; D is unclear. V was clipped by 3 bases and J by 3 bases, with 21 bases between them. CDR1 and CDR2 (germline): KGHSH, LQKENI. The CDR3 covers 17 residues. CDR3 coding DNA: TGTGCCAGCTCACCTATCTTTACTGACACCTCCCACTACGAGCAGTACTTC. It yields the protein CASSPIFTDTSHYEQYF.

This chain uses TRBV25-1 with TRBJ2-3, with 7 bases that match TRBD2. Germline V gene sequence: CDR1 MGHDK, CDR2 SYGVNS. The CDR3 is 16 amino acids. J was trimmed by 1 base and V by 1 base; bases with no gene match: 5. The CDR3 region has the DNA TGTGCCAGCAGTGAATGGGGGGGGAGGGGCACAGATACGCAGTATTTT. It yields the protein CASSEWGGRGTDTQYF.

This chain uses TRBV5-1 with TRBJ1-2, with no clear D. This CDR3 has 15 residues. With 0 bases removed from V and 8 bases from J, the gap between germline ends came to 17 bases. Germline values: CDR1 SGHRS, CDR2 YFSETQ. The CDR3 DNA follows: TGCGCCAGCAGCTTGGAGGGTTACGGGGAAGAGGGCTACACCTTC. Its translation is CASSLEGYGEEGYTF.

This chain links TRBV9 with TRBJ1-6; TRBD1 aligns across 7 bases. The CDR3 contains 15 residues. Germline CDR1 and CDR2: SGDLS and YYNGEE. Unmatched junction bases numbered 7, after V lost 0 bases and J lost 10 bases. In DNA form, the CDR3 reads TGTGCCAGCAGCGTAGCCCCTGACAGGGACTCACCCCTCCACTTT. Protein product: CASSVAPDRDSPLHF.

The chain recombines TRBV2 with TRBJ1-4; 9 bases are shared with TRBD1. Germline trimming cut 7 bases from V and 11 bases from J; bases unmatched to any gene: 11. The CDR3 contains 14 residues. Germline values: CDR1 SNHLY, CDR2 FYNNEI. CDR3 sequence: CASTPRDREGKLFF. DNA of the CDR3: TGTGCCAGCACTCCCCGGGACAGGGAAGGGAAACTGTTTTTT.

This clone was seen only once. The V call is TRBV4-1, the J call TRBJ1-6, with a tentative D call TRBD1 (6 bases). Germline V lookup: CDR1 MGHRA, CDR2 YSYEKL. The length of the CDR3 is 15 residues. Trimming removed 2 bases at V and 4 bases at J, with 9 bases between. CDR3 DNA: TGCGCCAGCAGCCAATCGGACAGTTATAATTCACCCCTCCACTTT. Translated, it gives CASSQSDSYNSPLHF.

The chain combines TRBV11-3 with TRBJ2-1; D uncertain. This CDR3 has 13 amino acids. The germline V and J ends were trimmed by 0 bases and 8 bases, with 8 bases remaining between them. Germline CDR1 is SGHNT and CDR2 is YENEEA. The CDR3 sequence is CASSLDSRDEQFF. CDR3 bases: TGTGCCAGCAGCTTAGATTCCCGGGATGAGCAGTTCTTC.

This rearrangement joins TRBV6-1 to TRBJ1-1; D remains unclear. V was pared by 3 bases and J by 4 bases, with 9 bases between. Germline V lookup: CDR1 MNHNS, CDR2 SASEGT. CDR3 length equals 13 residues. The CDR3 DNA is TGTGCCAGCAGTGAGGTGTCGGGCACTGAAGCTTTCTTT. Translation: CASSEVSGTEAFF.

The chain recombines TRBV7-9 with TRBJ2-5; the D gene is possibly TRBD1 (6 bases). The germline V gene encodes CDR1 SEHNR and CDR2 FQNEAQ (reference sequence). Between the trimmed V and J ends, which lost 3 bases and 2 bases, there was a span of 16 bases. CDR3 length: 16 residues. The CDR3 nucleotides are TGTGCCAGCAGCTTCCTAGGACAGCCTACTCAAGAGACCCAGTACTTC. It translates to CASSFLGQPTQETQYF.

This chain links TRBV29-1 with TRBJ2-2, with D maybe TRBD1 (5 bases). Per germline, CDR1 SQVTM and CDR2 ANQGSEA. The V gene lost 2 bases and the J gene lost 2 bases, with 12 bases spanning the gap. The CDR3 covers 15 residues. The CDR3 sequence is CSVEWGGINTGELFF. In nucleotides, the CDR3 is TGCAGCGTTGAATGGGGCGGAATAAACACCGGGGAGCTGTTTTTT.

The CDR3 nucleotides read TGTGCCAGCAGCGTAGGGGGCAGGGGTGATGAGCAGTTCTTC. Translating gives CASSVGGRGDEQFF. The V gene is TRBV9, the J gene TRBJ2-1; a possible D gene is TRBD1 (6 bases). Per germline, CDR1 SGDLS and CDR2 YYNGEE. Trimming took off 0 bases at V and 8 bases at J, with 12 bases between the two ends. The CDR3 consists of 14 residues.